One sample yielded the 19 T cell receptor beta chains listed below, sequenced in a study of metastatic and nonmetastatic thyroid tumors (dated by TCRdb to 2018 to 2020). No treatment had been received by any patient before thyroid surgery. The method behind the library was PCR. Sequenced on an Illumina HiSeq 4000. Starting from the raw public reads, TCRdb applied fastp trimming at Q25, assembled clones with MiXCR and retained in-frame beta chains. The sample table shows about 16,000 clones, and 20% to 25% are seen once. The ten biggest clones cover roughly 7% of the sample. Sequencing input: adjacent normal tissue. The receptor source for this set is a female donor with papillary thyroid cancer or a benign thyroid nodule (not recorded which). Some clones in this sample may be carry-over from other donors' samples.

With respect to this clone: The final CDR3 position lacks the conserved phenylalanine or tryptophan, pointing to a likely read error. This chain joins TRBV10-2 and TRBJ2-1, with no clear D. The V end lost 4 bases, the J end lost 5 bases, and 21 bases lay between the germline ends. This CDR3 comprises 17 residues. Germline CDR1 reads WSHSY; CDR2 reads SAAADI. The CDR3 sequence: CASSAGVVPSFDNEQFS. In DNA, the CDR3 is TGCGCCAGCAGTGCCGGCGTTGTGCCCTCTTTTGACAATGAGCAGTTCTCC.

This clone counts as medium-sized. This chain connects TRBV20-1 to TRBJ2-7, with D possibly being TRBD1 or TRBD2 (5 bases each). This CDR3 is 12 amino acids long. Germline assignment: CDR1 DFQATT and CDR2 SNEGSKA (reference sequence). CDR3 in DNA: TGCAGCGCCCGGGACGGGTCCTACGAGCAGTACTTC. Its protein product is CSARDGSYEQYF.

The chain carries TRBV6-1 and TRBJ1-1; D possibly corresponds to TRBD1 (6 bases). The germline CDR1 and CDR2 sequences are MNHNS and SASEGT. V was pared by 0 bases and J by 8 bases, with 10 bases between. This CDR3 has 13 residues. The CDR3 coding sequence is TGTGCCAGCAGTGAAGCGGGGGGCCTGGAAGCTTTCTTT. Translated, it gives CASSEAGGLEAFF.

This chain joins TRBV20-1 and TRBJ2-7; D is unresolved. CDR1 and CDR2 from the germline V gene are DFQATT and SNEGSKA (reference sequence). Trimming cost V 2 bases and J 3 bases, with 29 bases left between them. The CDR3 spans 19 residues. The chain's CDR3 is CSARPLIAGWRSQHYEQYF. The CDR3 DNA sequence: TGCAGTGCTAGACCCCTTATAGCTGGATGGCGAAGCCAGCACTACGAGCAGTACTTC.

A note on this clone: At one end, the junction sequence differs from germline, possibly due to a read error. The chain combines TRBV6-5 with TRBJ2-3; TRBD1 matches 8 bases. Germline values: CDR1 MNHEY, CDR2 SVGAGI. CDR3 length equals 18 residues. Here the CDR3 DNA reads TGTGCCAGCAGTTACGGTGGACAGGGCCACTTTCGCACATATACTCAGTATTTT. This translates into CASSYGGQGHFRTYTQYF.

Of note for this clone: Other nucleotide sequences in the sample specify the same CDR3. This chain's CDR3 is CASSLRSTGAGELFF. The CDR3 DNA follows: TGCGCCAGCAGCTTGCGTTCTACGGGTGCCGGGGAGCTGTTTTTT. The gene calls are TRBV5-1 and TRBJ2-2; no firm D call. V lost 1 base and J lost 6, with 13 bases in between. CDR1 SGHRS and CDR2 YFSETQ come from the germline V gene. The CDR3 spans 15 residues.

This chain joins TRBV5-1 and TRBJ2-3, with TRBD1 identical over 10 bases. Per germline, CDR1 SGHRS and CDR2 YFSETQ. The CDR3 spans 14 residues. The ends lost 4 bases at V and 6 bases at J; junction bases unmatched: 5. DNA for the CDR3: TGCGCCAGCAGCACGGGACAGGGGTTGGATACGCAGTATTTT. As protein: CASSTGQGLDTQYF. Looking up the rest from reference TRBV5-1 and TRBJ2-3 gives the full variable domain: KAGVTQTPRYLIKTRGQQVTLSCSPISGHRSVSWYQQTPGQGLQFLFEYFSETQRNKGNFPGRFSGRQFSNSRSEMNVSTLELGDSALYLCASSTGQGLDTQYFGPGTRLTVL.

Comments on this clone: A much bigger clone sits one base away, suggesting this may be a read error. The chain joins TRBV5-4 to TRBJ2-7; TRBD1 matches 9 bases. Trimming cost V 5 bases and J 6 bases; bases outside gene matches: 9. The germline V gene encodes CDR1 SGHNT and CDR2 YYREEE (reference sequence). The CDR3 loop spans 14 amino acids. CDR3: CASSPGQGPGEQYF. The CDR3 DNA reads TGTGCCAGCAGTCCCGGACAGGGGCCCGGCGAGCAGTACTTC.

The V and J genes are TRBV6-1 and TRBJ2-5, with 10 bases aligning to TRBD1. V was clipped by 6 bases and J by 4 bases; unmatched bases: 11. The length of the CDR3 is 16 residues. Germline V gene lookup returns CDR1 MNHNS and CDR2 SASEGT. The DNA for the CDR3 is TGTGCCAGCAGCTCGACAGGGGGCGGTGGTCGAGAGACCCAGTACTTC. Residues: CASSSTGGGGRETQYF.

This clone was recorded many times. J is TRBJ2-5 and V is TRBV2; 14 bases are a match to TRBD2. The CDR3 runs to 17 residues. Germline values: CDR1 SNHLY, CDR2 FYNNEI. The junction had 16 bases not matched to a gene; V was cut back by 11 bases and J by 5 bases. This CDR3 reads CAGISSTSGRGGETQYF. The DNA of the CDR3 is TGTGCCGGCATTTCCTCGACTAGCGGGAGGGGAGGGGAGACCCAGTACTTC.

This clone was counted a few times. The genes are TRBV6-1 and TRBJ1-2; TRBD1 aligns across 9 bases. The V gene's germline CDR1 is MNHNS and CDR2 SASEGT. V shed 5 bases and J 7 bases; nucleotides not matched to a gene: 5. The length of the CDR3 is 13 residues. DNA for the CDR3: TGTGCCAGCAGTTATGGGACAGGGAGTGGCTACACCTTC. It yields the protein CASSYGTGSGYTF.

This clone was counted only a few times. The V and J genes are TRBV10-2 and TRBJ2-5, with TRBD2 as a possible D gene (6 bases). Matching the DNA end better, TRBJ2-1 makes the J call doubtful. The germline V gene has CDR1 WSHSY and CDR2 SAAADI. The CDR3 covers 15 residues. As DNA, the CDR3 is TGCGCCAGCAGTGACCCCACTAGCTCCCTGGGTGAGCAGTTCTTC. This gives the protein CASSDPTSSLGEQFF.

This CDR3 is CASSYTGGPQEAFF. Written as DNA, the CDR3 is TGTGCCAGCAGCTATACAGGGGGTCCGCAGGAAGCTTTCTTT. V usage is TRBV11-2 and J usage is TRBJ1-1, with TRBD1 identical over 8 bases. Germline loops: CDR1 SGHAT, CDR2 FQNNGV. The CDR3 covers 14 residues. J was trimmed by 8 bases and V by 4 bases; bases with no gene match: 9. The full variable domain, completed using reference TRBV11-2 and TRBJ1-1, is EAGVAQSPRYKIIEKRQSVAFWCNPISGHATLYWYQQILGQGPKLLIQFQNNGVVDDSQLPKDRFSAERLKGVDSTLKIQPAKLEDSAVYLCASSYTGGPQEAFFGQGTRLTVV.

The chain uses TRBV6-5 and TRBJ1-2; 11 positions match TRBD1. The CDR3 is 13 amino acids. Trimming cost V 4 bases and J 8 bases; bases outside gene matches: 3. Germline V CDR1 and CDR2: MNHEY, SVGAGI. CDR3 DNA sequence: TGTGCCAGCAGTTGGGACAGGGGGGCCGGCTACACCTTC. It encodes CASSWDRGAGYTF.

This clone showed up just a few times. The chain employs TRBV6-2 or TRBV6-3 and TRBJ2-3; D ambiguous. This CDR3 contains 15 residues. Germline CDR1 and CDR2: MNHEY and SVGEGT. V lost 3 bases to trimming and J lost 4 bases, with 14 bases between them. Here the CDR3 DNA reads TGTGCCAGCAGTTATTCCCTAGTAAGGGCAGATACGCAGTATTTT. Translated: CASSYSLVRADTQYF.

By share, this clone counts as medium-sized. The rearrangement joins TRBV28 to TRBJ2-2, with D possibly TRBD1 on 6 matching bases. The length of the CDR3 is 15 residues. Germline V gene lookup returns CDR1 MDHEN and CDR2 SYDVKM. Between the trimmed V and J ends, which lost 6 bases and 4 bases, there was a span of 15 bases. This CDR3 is CASRYSGESTGELFF. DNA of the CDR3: TGTGCCAGCAGATATTCAGGGGAGTCCACCGGGGAGCTGTTTTTT.

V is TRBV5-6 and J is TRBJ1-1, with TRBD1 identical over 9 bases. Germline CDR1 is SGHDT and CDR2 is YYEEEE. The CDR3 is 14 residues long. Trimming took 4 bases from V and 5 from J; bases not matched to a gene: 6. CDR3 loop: CASSLGQGFTEAFF. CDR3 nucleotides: TGTGCCAGCAGCCTGGGACAGGGATTTACTGAAGCTTTCTTT.

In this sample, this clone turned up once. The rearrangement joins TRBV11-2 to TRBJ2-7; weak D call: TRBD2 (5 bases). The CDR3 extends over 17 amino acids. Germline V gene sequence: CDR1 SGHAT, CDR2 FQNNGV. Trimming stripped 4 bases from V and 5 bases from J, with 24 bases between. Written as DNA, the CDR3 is TGTGCCAGCAGCTCATCGTGGGGTAACCCGGACGGGGACGAGCAGTACTTC. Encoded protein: CASSSSWGNPDGDEQYF.

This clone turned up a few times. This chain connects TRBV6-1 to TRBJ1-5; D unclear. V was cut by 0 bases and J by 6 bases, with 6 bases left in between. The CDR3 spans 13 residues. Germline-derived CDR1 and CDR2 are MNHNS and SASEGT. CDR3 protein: CASSEALGQPQHF. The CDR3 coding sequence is TGTGCCAGCAGTGAAGCCCTGGGTCAGCCCCAGCATTTT.